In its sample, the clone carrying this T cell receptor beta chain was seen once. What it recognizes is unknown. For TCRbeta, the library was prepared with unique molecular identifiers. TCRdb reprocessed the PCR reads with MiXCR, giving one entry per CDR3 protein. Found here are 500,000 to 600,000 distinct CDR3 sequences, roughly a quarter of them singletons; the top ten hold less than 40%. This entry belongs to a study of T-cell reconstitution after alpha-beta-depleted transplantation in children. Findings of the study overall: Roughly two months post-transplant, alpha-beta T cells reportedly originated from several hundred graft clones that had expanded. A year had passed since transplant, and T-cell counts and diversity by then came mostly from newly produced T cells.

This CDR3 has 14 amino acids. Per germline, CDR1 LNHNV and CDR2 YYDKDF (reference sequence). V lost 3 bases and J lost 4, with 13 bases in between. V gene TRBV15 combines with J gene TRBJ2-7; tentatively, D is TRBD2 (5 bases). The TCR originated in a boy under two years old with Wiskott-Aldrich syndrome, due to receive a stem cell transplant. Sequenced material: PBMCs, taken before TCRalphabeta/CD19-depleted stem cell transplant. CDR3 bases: TGTGCCACCAGCAGGGCTGGACGGGGTTACGAGCAGTACTTC. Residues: CATSRAGRGYEQYF. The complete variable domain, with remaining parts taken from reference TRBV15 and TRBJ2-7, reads DAMVIQNPRYQVTQFGKPVTLSCSQTLNHNVMYWYQQKSSQAPKLLFHYYDKDFNNEADTPDNFQSRRPNTSFCFLDIRSPGLGDTAMYLCATSRAGRGYEQYFGPGTRLTVT.